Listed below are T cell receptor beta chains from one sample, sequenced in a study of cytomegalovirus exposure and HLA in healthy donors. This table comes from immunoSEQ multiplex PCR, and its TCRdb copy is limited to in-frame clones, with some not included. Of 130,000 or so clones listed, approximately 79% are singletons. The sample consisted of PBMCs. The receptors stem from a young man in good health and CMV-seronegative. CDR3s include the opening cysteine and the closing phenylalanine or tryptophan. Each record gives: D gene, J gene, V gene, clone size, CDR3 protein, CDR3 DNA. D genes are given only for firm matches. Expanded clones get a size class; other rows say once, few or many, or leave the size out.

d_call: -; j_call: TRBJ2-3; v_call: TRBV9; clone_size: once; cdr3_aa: CASSVVTSPADTQYF; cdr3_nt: TGTGCCAGCAGCGTAGTGACATCTCCCGCGGATACGCAGTATTTT
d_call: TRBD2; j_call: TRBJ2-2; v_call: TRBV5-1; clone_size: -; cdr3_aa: CASSLAKTSSTGELFF; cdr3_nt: TGCGCCAGCAGCTTGGCCAAGACTAGCAGCACCGGGGAGCTGTTTTTT
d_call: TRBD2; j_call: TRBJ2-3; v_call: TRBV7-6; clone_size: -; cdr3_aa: CASREAGGPGDTQYF; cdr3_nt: TGTGCCAGCCGGGAGGCGGGGGGGCCGGGAGATACGCAGTATTTT
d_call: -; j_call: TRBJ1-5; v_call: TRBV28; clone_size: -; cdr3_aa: CASKNGALSNQPQHF; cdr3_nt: TGTGCCAGCAAAAATGGGGCCCTTAGCAATCAGCCCCAGCATTTT
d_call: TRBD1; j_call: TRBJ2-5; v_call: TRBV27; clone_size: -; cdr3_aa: CASSPTGGVGETQYF; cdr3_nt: TGTGCCAGCAGTCCGACAGGGGGCGTAGGAGAGACCCAGTACTTC
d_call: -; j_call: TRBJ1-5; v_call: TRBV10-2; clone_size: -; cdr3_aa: CASSETPRGWGPNQPQHF; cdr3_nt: TGCGCCAGCAGTGAGACGCCCAGGGGCTGGGGTCCTAATCAGCCCCAGCATTTT
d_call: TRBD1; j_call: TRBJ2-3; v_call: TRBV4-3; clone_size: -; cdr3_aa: CASSRGSGQGTADTQYF; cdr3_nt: TGCGCCAGCAGCCGAGGGTCGGGACAAGGGACAGCAGATACGCAGTATTTT
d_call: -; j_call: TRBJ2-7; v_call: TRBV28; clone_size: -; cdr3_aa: CASTHPGAEQYF; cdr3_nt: TGTGCCAGCACCCACCCCGGAGCCGAGCAGTACTTC
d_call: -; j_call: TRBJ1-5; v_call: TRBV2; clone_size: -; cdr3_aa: CASTARGASQPQHF; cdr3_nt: TGTGCCAGCACCGCCCGGGGGGCTAGTCAGCCCCAGCATTTT
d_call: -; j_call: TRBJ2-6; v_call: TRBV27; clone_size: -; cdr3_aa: CASSITTGSRGANVLTF; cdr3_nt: TGTGCCAGCAGTATCACTACAGGGTCGCGGGGGGCCAACGTCCTGACTTTC
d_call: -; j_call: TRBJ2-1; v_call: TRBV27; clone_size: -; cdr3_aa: CASTTGVAPYNEQFF; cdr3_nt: TGTGCCAGCACCACCGGGGTAGCCCCCTACAATGAGCAGTTCTTC
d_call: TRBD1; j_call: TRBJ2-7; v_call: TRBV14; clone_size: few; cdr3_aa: CASSQGTGGYYEQYF; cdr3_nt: TGTGCCAGCAGCCAAGGGACAGGGGGCTACTACGAGCAGTACTTC
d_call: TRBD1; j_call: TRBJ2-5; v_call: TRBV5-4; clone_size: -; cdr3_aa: CASSRPTGSQETQYF; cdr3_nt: TGTGCCAGCAGCAGGCCGACAGGGTCCCAAGAGACCCAGTACTTC
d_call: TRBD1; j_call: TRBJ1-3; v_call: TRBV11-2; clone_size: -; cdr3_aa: CASSLHRGKGGNTIYF; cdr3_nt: TGTGCCAGCAGCTTACACAGGGGCAAAGGGGGAAACACCATATATTTT
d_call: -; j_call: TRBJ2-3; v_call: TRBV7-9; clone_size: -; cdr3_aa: CASSFKVRGDTQYF; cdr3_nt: TGTGCCAGCAGCTTCAAAGTCAGGGGAGATACGCAGTATTTT
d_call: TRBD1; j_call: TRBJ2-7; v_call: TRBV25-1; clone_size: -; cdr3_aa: CASSRKRGHQYF; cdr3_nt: TGTGCCAGCAGTCGCAAAAGGGGGCACCAGTACTTC
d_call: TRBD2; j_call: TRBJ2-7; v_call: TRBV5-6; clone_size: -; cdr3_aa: CASSLEAGGAYEQYF; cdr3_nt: TGTGCCAGCAGCTTGGAAGCGGGGGGGGCCTACGAGCAGTACTTC
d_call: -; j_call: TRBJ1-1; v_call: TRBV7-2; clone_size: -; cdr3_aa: CASSFPGGPEAFF; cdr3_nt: TGTGCCAGCAGCTTTCCGGGGGGACCTGAAGCTTTCTTT
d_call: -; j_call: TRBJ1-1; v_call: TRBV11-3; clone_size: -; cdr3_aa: CASSFGWNTEAFF; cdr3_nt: TGTGCCAGCAGCTTCGGGTGGAACACTGAAGCTTTCTTT
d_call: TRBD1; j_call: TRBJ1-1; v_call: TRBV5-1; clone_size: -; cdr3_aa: CASSGGQMNTEAFF; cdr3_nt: TGCGCCAGCAGCGGGGGACAGATGAACACTGAAGCTTTCTTT
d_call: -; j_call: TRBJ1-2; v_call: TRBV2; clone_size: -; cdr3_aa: CASRTQQGSYGYTF; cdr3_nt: TGTGCCAGCAGGACTCAACAGGGCTCCTATGGCTACACCTTC
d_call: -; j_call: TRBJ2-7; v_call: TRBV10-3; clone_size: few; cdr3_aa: CAISESGTEYSYEQYF; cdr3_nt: TGTGCCATCAGTGAGTCAGGTACAGAGTACTCCTACGAGCAGTACTTC
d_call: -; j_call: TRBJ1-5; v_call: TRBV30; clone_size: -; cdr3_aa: CAWSREYSNQPQHF; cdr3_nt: TGTGCCTGGAGTCGTGAGTATAGCAATCAGCCCCAGCATTTT
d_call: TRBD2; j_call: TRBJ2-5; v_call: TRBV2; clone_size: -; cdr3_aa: CASSDPLAGGLKTQYF; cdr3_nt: TGTGCCAGCAGTGACCCTCTAGCGGGGGGGCTGAAGACCCAGTACTTC
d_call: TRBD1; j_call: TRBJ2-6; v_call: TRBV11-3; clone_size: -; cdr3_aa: CASSSGQGGRGANVLTF; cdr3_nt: TGTGCCAGCAGCTCAGGACAGGGTGGTCGTGGGGCCAACGTCCTGACTTTC
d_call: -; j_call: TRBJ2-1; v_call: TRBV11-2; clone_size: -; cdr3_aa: CASSFPGRNEQFF; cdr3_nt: TGTGCCAGCAGCTTCCCTGGGAGGAATGAGCAGTTCTTC
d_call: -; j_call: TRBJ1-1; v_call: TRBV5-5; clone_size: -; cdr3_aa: CASTLGGGFNTEAFF; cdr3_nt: TGTGCCAGCACCCTAGGGGGGGGCTTTAACACTGAAGCTTTCTTT
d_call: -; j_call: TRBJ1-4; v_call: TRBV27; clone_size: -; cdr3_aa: CASSSTAGEKLFF; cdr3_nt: TGTGCCAGCAGCTCTACGGCGGGTGAAAAACTGTTTTTT
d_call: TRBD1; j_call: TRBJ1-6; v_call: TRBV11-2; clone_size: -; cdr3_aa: CASSLVLAGTGLLSPLHF; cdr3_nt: TGTGCCAGCAGCCTAGTATTAGCCGGGACAGGCCTTCTGTCACCCCTCCACTTT
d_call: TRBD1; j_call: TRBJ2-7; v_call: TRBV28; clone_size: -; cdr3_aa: CASSTPGQSLEVQYF; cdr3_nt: TGTGCCAGCAGCACCCCGGGACAGAGTCTCGAAGTGCAGTACTTC
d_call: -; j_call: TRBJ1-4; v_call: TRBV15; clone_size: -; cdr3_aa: CATSREAGKNEKLFF; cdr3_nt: TGTGCCACCAGCAGAGAGGCAGGAAAAAATGAAAAACTGTTTTTT
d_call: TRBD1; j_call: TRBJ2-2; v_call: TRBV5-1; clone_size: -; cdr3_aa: CASSSGQGDTGELFF; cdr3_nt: TGCGCCAGCAGCTCCGGACAGGGGGACACCGGGGAGCTGTTTTTT
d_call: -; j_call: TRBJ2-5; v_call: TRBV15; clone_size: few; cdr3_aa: CATSRDPSLGSEQYF; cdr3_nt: TGTGCCACCAGCAGAGATCCCAGCCTAGGTAGTGAGCAGTACTTC
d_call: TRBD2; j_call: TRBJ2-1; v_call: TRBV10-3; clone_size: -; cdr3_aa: CAIRGTSGSDLYNEQFF; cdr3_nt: TGTGCCATCAGGGGGACTAGCGGGTCGGATCTCTACAATGAGCAGTTCTTC
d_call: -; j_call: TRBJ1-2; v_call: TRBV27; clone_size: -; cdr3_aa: CASSLDRRTGYTF; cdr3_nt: TGTGCCAGCAGTTTAGACAGGAGGACTGGCTACACCTTC
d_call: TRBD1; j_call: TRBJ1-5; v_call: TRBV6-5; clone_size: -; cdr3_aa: CASRKLGQGHQPQHF; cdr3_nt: TGTGCCAGCAGGAAACTAGGACAGGGACATCAGCCCCAGCATTTT
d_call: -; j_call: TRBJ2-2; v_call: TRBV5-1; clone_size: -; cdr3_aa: CASSLEPNTGELFF; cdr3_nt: TGCGCCAGCAGCTTGGAGCCTAACACCGGGGAACTGTTTTTT
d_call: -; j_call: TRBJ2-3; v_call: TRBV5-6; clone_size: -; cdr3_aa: CASSLGQGWADTQYF; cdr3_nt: TGTGCCAGCAGCTTGGGGCAGGGTTGGGCAGATACGCAGTATTTT
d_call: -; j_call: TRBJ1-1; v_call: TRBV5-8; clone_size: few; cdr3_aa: CASSRTGLTTEAFF; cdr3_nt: TGTGCCAGCAGCCGAACAGGGCTGACGACTGAAGCTTTCTTT
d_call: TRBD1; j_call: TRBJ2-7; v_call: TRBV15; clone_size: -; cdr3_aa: CATSRVGTGSYEQYF; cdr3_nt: TGTGCCACCAGCAGAGTTGGGACAGGCTCCTACGAGCAGTACTTC
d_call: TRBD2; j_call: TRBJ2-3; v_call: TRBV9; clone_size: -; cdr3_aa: CASSVRGGGSDTQYF; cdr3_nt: TGTGCCAGCAGCGTACGCGGGGGAGGGTCAGATACGCAGTATTTT
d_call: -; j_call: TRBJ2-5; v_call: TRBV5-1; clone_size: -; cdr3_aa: CASSNSGVRETQYF; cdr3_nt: TGCGCCAGCAGCAACTCAGGGGTCCGGGAGACCCAGTACTTC
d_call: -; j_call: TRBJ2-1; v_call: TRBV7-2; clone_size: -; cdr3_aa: CASSLVFHEQFF; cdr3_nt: TGTGCCAGCAGCTTAGTATTTCATGAGCAGTTCTTC
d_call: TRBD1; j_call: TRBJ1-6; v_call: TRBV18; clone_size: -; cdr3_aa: CASSPSLDRGASYNSPLHF; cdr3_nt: TGTGCCAGCTCACCAAGCCTGGACAGGGGGGCCTCCTATAATTCACCCCTCCACTTT
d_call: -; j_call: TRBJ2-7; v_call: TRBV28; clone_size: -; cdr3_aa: CASSLRRVYEQYF; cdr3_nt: TGTGCCAGCAGTCTCAGGCGGGTATACGAGCAGTACTTC
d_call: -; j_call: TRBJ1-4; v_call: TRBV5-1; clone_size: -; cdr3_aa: CASSFRGSGEKLFF; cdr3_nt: TGCGCCAGCAGCTTTCGGGGGTCTGGTGAAAAACTGTTTTTT
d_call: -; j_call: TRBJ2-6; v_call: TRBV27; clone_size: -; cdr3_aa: CASSPRSGANGLTF; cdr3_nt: TGTGCCAGCAGTCCCCGCTCTGGGGCCAACGGCCTGACTTTC
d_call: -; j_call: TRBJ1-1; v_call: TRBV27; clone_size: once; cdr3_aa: CASRRQALPQNTEAFF; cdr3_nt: TGTGCCAGCAGACGACAGGCCCTTCCCCAGAACACTGAAGCTTTCTTT
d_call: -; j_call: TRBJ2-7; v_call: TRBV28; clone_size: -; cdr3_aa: CASRIGQAYEQYF; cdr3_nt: TGTGCCAGCAGAATAGGACAAGCCTACGAGCAGTACTTC
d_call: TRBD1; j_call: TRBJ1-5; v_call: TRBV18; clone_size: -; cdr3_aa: CASSPLGQGPRGSNQPQHF; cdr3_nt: TGTGCCAGCTCACCCTTAGGACAGGGACCCCGGGGGAGCAATCAGCCCCAGCATTTT
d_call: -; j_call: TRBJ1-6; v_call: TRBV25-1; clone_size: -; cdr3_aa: CASSSPLTNSPLHF; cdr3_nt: TGTGCCAGCAGTAGCCCGCTCACCAATTCACCCCTCCACTTT
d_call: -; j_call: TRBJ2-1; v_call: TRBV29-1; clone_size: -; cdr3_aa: CSVDRVGYNEQFF; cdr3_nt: TGCAGCGTTGACAGGGTCGGCTACAATGAGCAGTTCTTC
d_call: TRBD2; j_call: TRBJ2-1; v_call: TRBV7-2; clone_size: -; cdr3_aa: CASSLALAGGRGEQFF; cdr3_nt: TGTGCCAGCAGCTTAGCGCTAGCGGGGGGGCGTGGAGAGCAGTTCTTC
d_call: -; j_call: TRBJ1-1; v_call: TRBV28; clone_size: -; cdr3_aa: CASSTGGTEAFF; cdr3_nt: TGTGCCAGCAGTACGGGAGGCACTGAAGCTTTCTTT
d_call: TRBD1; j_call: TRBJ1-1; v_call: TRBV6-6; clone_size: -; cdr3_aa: CASSFSTGGWDFF; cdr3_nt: TGTGCCAGCAGCTTTTCCACAGGGGGCTGGGATTTCTTT